This passage covers 8 T cell receptor beta chains from one sample sequenced in a study of T cells in Graves' hyperthyroidism and ophthalmopathy. Amplification of TCR beta CDR3 regions was performed using RNA transcripts as template. A first-round RT-PCR of the TCR CDR3 used the HTBI primer set. TCRdb itself ran the multiplex PCR reads through MiXCR, one entry per CDR3 protein. Here the sample spans 660,000 or so distinct CDR3 sequences, approximately 42% being singletons. Sample: peripheral blood or thyroid tissue (not recorded which). These receptors were taken from an adult man with Graves' disease, either hyperthyroidism or ophthalmopathy (not recorded which).

As to this clonotype: This sequence may be a read error, since a much larger clone differs from it by one base. Lacking the conserved final phenylalanine or tryptophan, this CDR3 likely reflects a read error. The chain has TRBV10-2 and TRBJ1-5; D perhaps matches TRBD1 (5 bases). The CDR3 sequence is 13 residues long. Trimming cost V 10 bases and J 6 bases, with 16 bases left between them. Germline V lookup: CDR1 WSHSY, CDR2 SAAADI. The DNA of the CDR3 is TGCGCCACTACAAACAGGAGAAGTCAGCCCCAGCATTCT. Translating it yields CATTNRRSQPQHS.

This chain connects TRBV2 to TRBJ1-2, with 7 bases fitting TRBD1. The CDR3 covers 15 residues. Germline V CDR1 and CDR2: SNHLY, FYNNEI. V shed 2 bases, J shed 0 bases, and the junction held 3 bases outside the gene matches. The CDR3: CASSEQGGANYGYTF. CDR3 coding DNA: TGTGCCAGCAGTGAACAGGGGGGCGCTAACTATGGCTACACCTTC. Looking up the rest from reference TRBV2 and TRBJ1-2 gives the full variable domain: EPEVTQTPSHQVTQMGQEVILRCVPISNHLYFYWYRQILGQKVEFLVSFYNNEISEKSEIFDDQFSVERPDGSNFTLKIRSTKLEDSAMYFCASSEQGGANYGYTFGSGTRLTVV.

In its sample, this clonotype was seen a few times. The gene calls are TRBV2 and TRBJ1-1; 7 bases match TRBD1. The CDR3 covers 14 residues. CDR1 is SNHLY and CDR2 is FYNNEI in the germline V gene. The V segment lost 3 bases and the J segment 4 bases; nucleotides outside the gene matches: 5. The CDR3 loop reads CASSETGLGTEAFF. Written as DNA, the CDR3 is TGTGCCAGCAGTGAGACAGGGTTGGGCACTGAAGCTTTCTTT.

As regards this clonotype: This could be a read error, since a much larger clone is one nucleotide away. This rearrangement joins TRBV10-3 to TRBJ1-2; the D gene is possibly TRBD1 (6 bases). Germline lookup yields CDR1 ENHRY and CDR2 SYGVKD. The CDR3 is 14 residues long. This CDR3 is CAISEGQTNYGHTF. CDR3 nucleotide sequence: TGTGCCATCAGTGAGGGACAGACTAACTATGGCCACACCTTC.

A note on this clonotype: Just one base apart from a much larger clone, this may be a read error. DNA of the CDR3: TGTGCCAGCAGCTTAGGGGGGATGCAAGAGACCCGGTACTTC. Amino acid sequence: CASSLGGMQETRYF. The rearrangement links TRBV7-2 to TRBJ2-5; D might be TRBD1 or TRBD2, each matching 5 bases. CDR3 length equals 14 residues. Germline V gene sequence: CDR1 SGHTA, CDR2 FQGNSA.

The CDR3 here is CASSPGRIGLEQYF. In nucleotides, the CDR3 is TGTGCCAGCAGCCCCGGGAGAATCGGGCTCGAGCAGTACTTC. The V and J genes are TRBV7-4 and TRBJ2-7; TRBD2 is a possible D gene (6 bases). The CDR3 is made up of 14 amino acids. Germline lookup yields CDR1 SGHVT and CDR2 SQSDAQ. Between the trimmed V and J ends, which lost 5 bases and 6 bases, there was a span of 17 bases. The full variable domain, completed using reference TRBV7-4 and TRBJ2-7, is GAGVSQSPRYKVAKRGRDVALRCDSISGHVTLYWYRQTLGQGSEVLTYSQSDAQRDKSGRPSGRFSAERPERSVSTLKIQRTEQGDSAVYLCASSPGRIGLEQYFGPGTRLTVT.

The gene calls are TRBV15 and TRBJ2-5, with unresolved D. CDR1 LNHNV and CDR2 YYDKDF come from the germline V gene (reference sequence). Between the trimmed V and J ends, which lost 0 bases and 5 bases, there was a span of 7 bases. CDR3 length: 13 amino acids. The DNA for the CDR3 is TGTGCCACCAGCAGAGATTGGGCGGAGACCCAGTACTTC. This encodes CATSRDWAETQYF.

V gene TRBV7-9 combines with J gene TRBJ1-2; D is unclear. Germline V gene lookup returns CDR1 SEHNR and CDR2 FQNEAQ (reference sequence). Deletions cut 4 bases from V and 7 bases from J, with 13 bases between. This CDR3 comprises 13 residues. The CDR3 sequence: CASSSMTVTGYTF. CDR3 coding DNA: TGTGCCAGCAGCTCAATGACCGTAACTGGCTACACCTTC.